This T cell receptor (beta chain) was observed in a study of T cells in Graves' hyperthyroidism and ophthalmopathy. Lactation, pregnancy, other autoimmune disease or uncontrolled infection excluded patients. Isolation of PBMCs was performed on 8.5 to 10 ml fresh peripheral blood. The investigators amplified TCR beta CDR3 regions from RNA transcripts. TCR CDR3 regions were first amplified by RT-PCR with HTBI primers. TCRdb re-derived calls from the multiplex PCR reads in MiXCR, one entry per CDR3 protein. The sample holds around 370,000 distinct CDR3 sequences, approximately 17% seen once. This clonotype was counted many times. Per germline, CDR1 MNHNY and CDR2 SVGAGI (reference sequence). This CDR3 region has 15 residues. V lost 0 bases to trimming and J lost 4 bases; unmatched junction nucleotides: 3.

Specimen: blood. The source is a young man with Graves' ophthalmopathy. The chain has TRBV6-6 and TRBJ1-1; 9 nucleotides line up with TRBD1. CDR3 DNA: TGTGCCAGCAGTTACTCGGGACAGGGCCTCACTGAAGCTTTCTTT. Its translation: CASSYSGQGLTEAFF.